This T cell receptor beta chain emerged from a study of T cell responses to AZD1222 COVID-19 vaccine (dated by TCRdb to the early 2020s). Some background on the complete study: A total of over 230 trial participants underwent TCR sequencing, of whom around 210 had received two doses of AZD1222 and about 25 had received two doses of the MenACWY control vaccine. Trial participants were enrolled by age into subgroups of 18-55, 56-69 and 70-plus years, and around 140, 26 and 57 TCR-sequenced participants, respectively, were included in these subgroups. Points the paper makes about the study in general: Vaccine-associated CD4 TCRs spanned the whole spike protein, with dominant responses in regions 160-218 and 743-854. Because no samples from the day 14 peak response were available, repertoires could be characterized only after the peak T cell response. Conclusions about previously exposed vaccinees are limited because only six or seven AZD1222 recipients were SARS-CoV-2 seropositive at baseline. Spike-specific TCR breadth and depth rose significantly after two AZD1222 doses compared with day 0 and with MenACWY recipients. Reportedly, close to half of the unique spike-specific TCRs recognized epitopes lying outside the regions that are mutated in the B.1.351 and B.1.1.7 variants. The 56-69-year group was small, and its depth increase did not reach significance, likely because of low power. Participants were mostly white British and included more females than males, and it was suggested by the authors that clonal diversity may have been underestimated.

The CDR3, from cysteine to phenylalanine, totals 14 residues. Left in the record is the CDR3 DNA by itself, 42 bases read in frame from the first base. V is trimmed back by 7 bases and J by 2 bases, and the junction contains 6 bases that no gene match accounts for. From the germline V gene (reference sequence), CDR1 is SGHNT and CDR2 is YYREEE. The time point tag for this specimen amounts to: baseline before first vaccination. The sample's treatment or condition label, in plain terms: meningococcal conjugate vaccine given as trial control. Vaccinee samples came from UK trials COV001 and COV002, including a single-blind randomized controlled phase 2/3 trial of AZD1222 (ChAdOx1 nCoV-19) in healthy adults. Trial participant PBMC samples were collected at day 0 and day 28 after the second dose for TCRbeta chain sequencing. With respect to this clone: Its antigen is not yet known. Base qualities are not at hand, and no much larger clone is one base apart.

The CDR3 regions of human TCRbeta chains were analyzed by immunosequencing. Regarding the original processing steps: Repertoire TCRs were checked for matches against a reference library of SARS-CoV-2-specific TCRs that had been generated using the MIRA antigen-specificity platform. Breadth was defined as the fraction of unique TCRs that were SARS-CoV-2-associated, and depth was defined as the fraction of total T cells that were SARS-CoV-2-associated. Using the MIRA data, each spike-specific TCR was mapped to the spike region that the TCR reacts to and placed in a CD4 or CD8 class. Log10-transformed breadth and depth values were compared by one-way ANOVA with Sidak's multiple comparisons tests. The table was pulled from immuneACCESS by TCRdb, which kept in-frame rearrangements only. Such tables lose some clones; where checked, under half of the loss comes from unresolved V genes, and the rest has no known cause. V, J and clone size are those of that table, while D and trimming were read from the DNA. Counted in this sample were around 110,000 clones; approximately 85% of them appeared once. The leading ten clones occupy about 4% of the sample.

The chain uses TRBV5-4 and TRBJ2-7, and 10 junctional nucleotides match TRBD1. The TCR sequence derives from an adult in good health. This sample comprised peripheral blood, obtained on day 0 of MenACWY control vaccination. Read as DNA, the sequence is TGTGCCAGCCGTCGGACAGGGGGGGCCTACGAGCAGTACTTC. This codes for CASRRTGGAYEQYF.